The 8 T cell receptor beta chains in this list originate from one sample, sequenced in a study of control samples from healthy donors and cancer patients. The table came from immunoSEQ multiplex PCR; TCRdb's copy has only in-frame clones and leaves some out. The sample carries about 170,000 clones, around 92% recorded once. Specimen: blood. Receptor source: a woman aged 25 to 39 in good health.

The CDR3, as DNA: TGTGCCAGCAGCTTTCAGGGGGCTTACAATGAGCAGTTCTTC. This sequence encodes CASSFQGAYNEQFF. V is TRBV11-1 and J is TRBJ2-1, with TRBD1 matching over 8 bases. The V gene's germline CDR1 is SGHAT and CDR2 FQDESV (reference sequence). V lost 3 bases, J lost 4 bases, and 2 bases stayed unmatched. The CDR3 has 14 residues.

This chain links TRBV3-1 (or the pseudogene TRBV3-2) with TRBJ2-1; D remains ambiguous. This CDR3 region has 15 residues. Germline CDR1 is LGHDT and CDR2 is YNNKEL (reference sequence). The V end lost 0 bases, the J end lost 0 bases, and 6 bases lay between the germline ends. The CDR3 nucleotides are TGTGCCAGCAGCCAAGATACGCGCTCCTACAATGAGCAGTTCTTC. Its translation is CASSQDTRSYNEQFF.

The chain is built from TRBV6-6 and TRBJ1-3; the match to TRBD1 covers 8 bases. This CDR3 contains 14 residues. V shed 6 bases, J shed 4 bases, and the junction held 5 bases outside the gene matches. The germline V gene encodes CDR1 MNHNY and CDR2 SVGAGI (reference sequence). CDR3 amino acids: CASRPGTGGNTIYF. The DNA for the CDR3 is TGTGCCAGCAGACCCGGGACAGGAGGAAACACCATATATTTT.

V usage is TRBV3-1 (or the pseudogene TRBV3-2) and J usage is TRBJ2-2; D might be TRBD2 (6 bases). The CDR3 extends over 15 amino acids. CDR1 is LGHDT, CDR2 YNNKEL, per germline (reference sequence). The V gene lost 2 bases and the J gene lost 1 base, with 8 bases spanning the gap. This chain's CDR3 is CASSQRAGNTGELFF. Written as DNA, the CDR3 is TGTGCCAGCAGCCAAAGAGCGGGGAACACCGGGGAGCTGTTTTTT.

The V call is TRBV4-3, the J call TRBJ2-7; 9 nucleotides line up with TRBD2. Germline V gene lookup returns CDR1 LGHNA and CDR2 YSLEER. Unmatched junction bases numbered 5, after V lost 1 base and J lost 4 bases. The CDR3 totals 15 residues. The CDR3 coding sequence is TGCGCCAGCAGCCAAGGGGCTAGCGGGACATACGAGCAGTACTTC. It encodes CASSQGASGTYEQYF.

The gene calls are TRBV11-3 and TRBJ2-1; TRBD1 matches at 8 bases. CDR3 length: 14 residues. Germline trimming cut 0 bases from V and 9 bases from J; bases unmatched to any gene: 4. Germline V gene sequence: CDR1 SGHNT, CDR2 YENEEA. The CDR3 is CASSLESGGLEQFF. In nucleotides, the CDR3 is TGTGCCAGCAGCTTAGAATCAGGGGGCCTTGAGCAGTTCTTC.

The J gene is TRBJ1-1, the V gene TRBV11-2, with D perhaps matching TRBD1 (5 bases). Trimming took off 5 bases at V and 1 base at J, with 8 bases between the two ends. The CDR3 sequence is 13 residues long. Germline lookup yields CDR1 SGHAT and CDR2 FQNNGV. The chain's CDR3 is CASSPRGNTEAFF. CDR3 nucleotide sequence: TGTGCCAGCAGCCCAAGGGGGAACACTGAAGCTTTCTTT.

V and J are TRBV25-1 and TRBJ2-7; 10 bases line up with TRBD2. CDR1 is MGHDK and CDR2 is SYGVNS in the germline V gene. This CDR3 has 16 residues. V was pared by 3 bases and J by 3 bases, with 8 bases of the junction left unmatched. In DNA form, the CDR3 reads TGTGCCAGCAGTGATGGGGCTAGCGGGAGTGGCTACGAGCAGTACTTC. It specifies CASSDGASGSGYEQYF.